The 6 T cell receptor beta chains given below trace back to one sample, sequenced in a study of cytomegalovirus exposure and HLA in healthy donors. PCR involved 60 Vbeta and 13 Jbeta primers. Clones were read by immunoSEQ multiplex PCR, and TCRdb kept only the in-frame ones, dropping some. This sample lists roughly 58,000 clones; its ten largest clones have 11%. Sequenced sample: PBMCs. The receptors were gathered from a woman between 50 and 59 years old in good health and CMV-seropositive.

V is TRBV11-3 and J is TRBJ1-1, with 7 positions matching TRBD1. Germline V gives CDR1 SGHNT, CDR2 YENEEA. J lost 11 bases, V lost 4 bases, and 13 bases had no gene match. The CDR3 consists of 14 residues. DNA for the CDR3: TGTGCCAGCAGCTCCAAAGACAGGGTTGGTCGGGCTTTCTTT. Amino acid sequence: CASSSKDRVGRAFF.

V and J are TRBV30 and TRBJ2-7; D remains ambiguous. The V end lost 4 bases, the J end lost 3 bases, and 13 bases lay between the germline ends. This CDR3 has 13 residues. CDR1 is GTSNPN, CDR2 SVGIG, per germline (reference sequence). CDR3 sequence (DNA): TGTGCCTGGAACCGTCACTCTGACTACGAGCAGTACTTC. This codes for CAWNRHSDYEQYF.

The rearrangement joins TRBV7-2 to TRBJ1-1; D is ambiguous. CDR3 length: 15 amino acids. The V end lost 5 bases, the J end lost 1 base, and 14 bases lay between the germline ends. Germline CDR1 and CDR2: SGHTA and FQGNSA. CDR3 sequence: CASSLYSTQNTEAFF. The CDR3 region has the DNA TGTGCCAGCAGCCTGTACAGCACCCAGAACACTGAAGCTTTCTTT.

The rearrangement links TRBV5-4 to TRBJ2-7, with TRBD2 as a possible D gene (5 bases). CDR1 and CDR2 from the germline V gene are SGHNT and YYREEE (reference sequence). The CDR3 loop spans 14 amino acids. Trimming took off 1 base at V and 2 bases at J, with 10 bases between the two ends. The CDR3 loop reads CASSLRESAYEQYF. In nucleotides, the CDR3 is TGTGCCAGCAGCTTGCGGGAAAGCGCCTACGAGCAGTACTTC.

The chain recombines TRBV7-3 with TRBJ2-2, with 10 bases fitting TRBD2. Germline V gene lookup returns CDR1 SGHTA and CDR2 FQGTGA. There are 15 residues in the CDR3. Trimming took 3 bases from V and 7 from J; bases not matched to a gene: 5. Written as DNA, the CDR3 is TGTGCCAGCAGCTTCAGCGGGGGGGCTGGCGGGGAGCTGTTTTTT. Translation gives CASSFSGGAGGELFF.

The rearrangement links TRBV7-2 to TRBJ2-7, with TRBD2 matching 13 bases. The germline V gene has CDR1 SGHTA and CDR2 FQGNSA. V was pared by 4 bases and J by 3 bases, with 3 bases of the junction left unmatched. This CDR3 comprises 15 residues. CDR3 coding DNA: TGTGCCAGCAGCTCCCGGACTAGCGGGAGCTACGAGCAGTACTTC. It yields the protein CASSSRTSGSYEQYF.